This T cell receptor (beta chain) was recovered during a study of blood T cell repertoires in COVID-19. In the study overall: From the United States, Italy and Spain came samples of acute and convalescent COVID-19.

This CDR3 has 13 residues. Unmatched junction bases numbered 3, after V lost 4 bases and J lost 3 bases. Germline CDR1 and CDR2: SNHLY and FYNNEI. The method was immunoSEQ multiplex PCR; TCRdb's version includes in-frame clones alone and lacks a portion of them. The sample lists 250,000 to 350,000 clones, around 90% occurring once. The sample taken for sequencing was peripheral blood. The V call is TRBV2, the J call TRBJ2-7; 7 bases are a match to TRBD1. The TCR was taken from a man between 18 and 29 years old with active or convalescent COVID-19. This CDR3 reads CASSGDSSYEQYF. The CDR3 coding sequence is TGTGCCAGCAGTGGGGACAGCAGCTACGAGCAGTACTTC.